This TCR beta chain was sequenced for a study of CD8+CD57+ T cells in acquired aplastic anemia. Study details: DNA from sorted CD4+ and CD8+ cells averaged about 3.2 ug. CD4+ cell libraries from healthy donors averaged around 11 million reads. General study results and limits: Patients did not significantly differ from controls in CD8+ Simpson's diversity. Researchers report that around 30 CD8+ CDR3 sequences appeared in both patients and controls.

A remark on this clonotype: Antigen specificity is unknown.

CDR1 is SEHNR, CDR2 FQNEAQ, per germline (reference sequence). Trimming took off 5 bases at V and 16 bases at J, with 27 bases between the two ends. This CDR3 comprises 15 residues. Genomic DNA provided the template from which TCR beta VDJ and CDR3 profiles were obtained. Each CDR3 protein gets one entry after TCRdb re-called the reads with MiXCR. The sample consists of about 400,000 distinct CDR3 sequences, 60% to 80% of them appearing once. J is TRBJ1-5 and V is TRBV7-9; D is ambiguous. The TCR originated in a human donor in good health, serving as a control. Sequencing used sorted CD4+, CD8+, or CD8+CD57+ T cells (not recorded which) from PBMCs. CDR3 nucleotide sequence: TGTGCCAGCAGCGTAGAGGTTAAATGGACTAACGGCCATCATTTT. As protein: CASSVEVKWTNGHHF.